Below are 7 T cell receptor beta chains sequenced from a single sample in a study of neoadjuvant anti-PD-1 for oral cavity cancer. The method was immunoSEQ multiplex PCR; TCRdb's version includes in-frame clones alone and lacks a portion of them. The sample yields 55,000 to 80,000 clones, 80% to 90% seen once. The sequenced sample was PBMCs, obtained before nivolumab (anti-PD-1) treatment. The receptors originated from a person between 40 and 79 years old with oral cavity squamous cell carcinoma.

This clone was observed a single time. Other DNA sequences within the sample encode an identical CDR3. The chain employs TRBV7-9 and TRBJ2-6, with a tentative D call TRBD1 (7 bases). CDR1 and CDR2 from the germline V gene are SEHNR and FQNEAQ (reference sequence). CDR3 length equals 15 residues. The ends were cut back, 3 bases at V and 4 bases at J, with 10 bases in the middle. The CDR3 sequence is CASSLEGAGANVLTF. The CDR3 DNA reads as TGTGCCAGCAGCTTGGAGGGGGCCGGGGCCAACGTCCTGACTTTC.

V gene TRBV6-1 combines with J gene TRBJ1-5; 7 nucleotides align to TRBD1. Per germline, CDR1 MNHNS and CDR2 SASEGT. The junction had 11 bases not matched to a gene; V was cut back by 10 bases and J by 2 bases. There are 15 residues in the CDR3. In DNA form, the CDR3 reads TGTGCCACCACACCGGGACAGACGGGCAATCAGCCCCAGCATTTT. It translates to CATTPGQTGNQPQHF.

This clone was seen only once. The rearrangement joins TRBV10-2 to TRBJ2-7; D is ambiguous. Deletions cut 10 bases from V and 1 base from J, with 8 bases between. This CDR3 is 11 amino acids long. The germline gives CDR1 WSHSY, CDR2 SAAADI. CDR3 nucleotides: TGCGCCACCGCCCCTTCCTACGAGCAGTACTTC. It translates to CATAPSYEQYF.

The chain is built from TRBV25-1 and TRBJ2-7, with D possibly TRBD1 on 6 matching bases. Germline V gene data show CDR1 as MGHDK and CDR2 as SYGVNS. The germline V and J ends were trimmed by 2 bases and 7 bases, with 12 bases remaining between them. This CDR3 has 13 amino acids. CDR3 region: CASSETGMGEQYF. The CDR3 bases are TGTGCCAGCAGTGAAACAGGGATGGGGGAGCAGTACTTC.

The chain uses TRBV19 and TRBJ1-5, with D possibly matching TRBD1 (5 bases). The CDR3 spans 14 residues. Per germline, CDR1 LNHDA and CDR2 SQIVND (reference sequence). V lost 3 bases and J lost 2, with 8 bases in between. The CDR3 sequence is CASSIAGGNQPQHF. For the CDR3, the DNA is TGTGCCAGTAGTATCGCGGGGGGCAATCAGCCCCAGCATTTT.

V gene TRBV10-3 combines with J gene TRBJ2-7; 10 positions match TRBD2. CDR3 length: 17 amino acids. Germline V lookup: CDR1 ENHRY, CDR2 SYGVKD. The V gene end was trimmed by 0 bases and the J gene end by 0 bases; junction bases not matched to a gene: 5. The CDR3 loop reads CAISESLAGARSYEQYF. CDR3 DNA sequence: TGTGCCATCAGTGAGTCCCTAGCGGGAGCTCGCTCCTACGAGCAGTACTTC.

This chain links TRBV28 with TRBJ2-7; TRBD2 aligns across 10 bases. CDR1 and CDR2 (germline): MDHEN, SYDVKM. V trimming: 5 bases; J trimming: 6 bases; junction bases outside the gene matches: 10. The CDR3 sequence is 15 residues long. As DNA, the CDR3 is TGTGCCAGCAGTCTGCCTCTAGCGGGAGTTGCCGAGCAGTACTTC. Translating gives CASSLPLAGVAEQYF.